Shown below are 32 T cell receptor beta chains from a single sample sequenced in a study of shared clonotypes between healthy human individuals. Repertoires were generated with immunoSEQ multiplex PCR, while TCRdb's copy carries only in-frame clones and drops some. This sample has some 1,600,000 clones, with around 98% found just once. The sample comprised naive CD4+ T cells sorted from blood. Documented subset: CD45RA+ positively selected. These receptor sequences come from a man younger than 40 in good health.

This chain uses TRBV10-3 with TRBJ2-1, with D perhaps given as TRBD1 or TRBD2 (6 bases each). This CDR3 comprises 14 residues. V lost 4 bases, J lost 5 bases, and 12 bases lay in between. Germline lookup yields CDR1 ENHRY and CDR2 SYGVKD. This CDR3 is CAISGRGEDNEQFF. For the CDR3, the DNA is TGTGCCATCAGTGGAAGGGGGGAGGACAATGAGCAGTTCTTC.

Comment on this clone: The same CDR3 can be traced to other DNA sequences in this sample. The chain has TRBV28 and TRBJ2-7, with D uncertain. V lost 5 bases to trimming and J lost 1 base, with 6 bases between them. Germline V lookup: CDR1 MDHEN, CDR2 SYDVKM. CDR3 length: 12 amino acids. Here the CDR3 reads CASSQSSYEQYF. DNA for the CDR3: TGTGCCAGCAGTCAGAGTTCCTACGAGCAGTACTTC. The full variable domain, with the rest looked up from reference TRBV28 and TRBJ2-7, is DVKVTQSSRYLVKRTGEKVFLECVQDMDHENMFWYRQDPGLGLRLIYFSYDVKMKEKGDIPEGYSVSREKKERFSLILESASTNQTSMYLCASSQSSYEQYFGPGTRLTVT.

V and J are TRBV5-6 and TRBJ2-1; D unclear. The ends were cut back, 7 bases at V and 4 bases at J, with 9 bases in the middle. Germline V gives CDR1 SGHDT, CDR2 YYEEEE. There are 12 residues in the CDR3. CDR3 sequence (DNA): TGTGCCAGCCTTGGGCTTTACAATGAGCAGTTCTTC. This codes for CASLGLYNEQFF. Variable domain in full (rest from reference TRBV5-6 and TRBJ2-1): DAGVTQSPTHLIKTRGQQVTLRCSPKSGHDTVSWYQQALGQGPQFIFQYYEEEERQRGNFPDRFSGHQFPNYSSELNVNALLLGDSALYLCASLGLYNEQFFGPGTRLTVL.

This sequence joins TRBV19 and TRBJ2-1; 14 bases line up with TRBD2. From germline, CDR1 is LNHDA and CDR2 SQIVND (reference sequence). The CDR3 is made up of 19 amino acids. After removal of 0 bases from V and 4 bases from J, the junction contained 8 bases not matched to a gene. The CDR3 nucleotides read TGTGCCAGTAGTATAGATATTTCCGGGACTAGCGGGAGATACAATGAGCAGTTCTTC. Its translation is CASSIDISGTSGRYNEQFF.

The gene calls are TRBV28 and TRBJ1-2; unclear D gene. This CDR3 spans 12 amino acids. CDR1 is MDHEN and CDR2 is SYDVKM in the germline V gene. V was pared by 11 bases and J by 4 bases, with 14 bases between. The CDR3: CAVGRRAYGYTF. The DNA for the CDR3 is TGTGCCGTCGGTCGTCGTGCCTATGGCTACACCTTC.

CDR3 sequence: CASFPGGQFSGNTIYF. The CDR3, as DNA: TGTGCCAGCTTTCCTGGAGGGCAGTTCTCTGGAAACACCATATATTTT. The chain uses TRBV28 and TRBJ1-3; D is unclear. The CDR3 loop spans 16 amino acids. CDR1 MDHEN and CDR2 SYDVKM come from the germline V gene. V gave up 8 bases and J gave up 0 bases, with 17 bases separating them. Based on the CDR3 plus reference TRBV28 and TRBJ1-3, the full variable domain is DVKVTQSSRYLVKRTGEKVFLECVQDMDHENMFWYRQDPGLGLRLIYFSYDVKMKEKGDIPEGYSVSREKKERFSLILESASTNQTSMYLCASFPGGQFSGNTIYFGEGSWLTVV.

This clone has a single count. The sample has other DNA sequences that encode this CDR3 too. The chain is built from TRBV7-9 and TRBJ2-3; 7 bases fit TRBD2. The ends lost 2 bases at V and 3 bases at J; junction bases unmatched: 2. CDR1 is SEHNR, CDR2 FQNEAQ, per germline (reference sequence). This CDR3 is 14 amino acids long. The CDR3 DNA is TGTGCCAGCAGCTTAAGCGGGACGACAGATACGCAGTATTTT. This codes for CASSLSGTTDTQYF.

The CDR3 region is CASSPKGTGVNTEAFF. CDR3 DNA: TGTGCCAGCAGCCCGAAGGGGACAGGTGTGAACACTGAAGCTTTCTTT. The chain has TRBV13 and TRBJ1-1, with 8 bases aligning to TRBD1. CDR3 size: 16 residues. V gave up 5 bases and J gave up 0 bases; unmatched junction bases: 8. The germline CDR1 and CDR2 sequences are PRHDT and FYEKMQ (reference sequence).

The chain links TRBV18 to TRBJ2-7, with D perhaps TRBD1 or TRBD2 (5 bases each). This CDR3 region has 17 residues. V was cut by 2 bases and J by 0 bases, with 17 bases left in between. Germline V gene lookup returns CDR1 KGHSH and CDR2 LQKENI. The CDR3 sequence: CASSPSSGTENSYEQYF. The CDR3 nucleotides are TGTGCCAGCTCACCATCCTCCGGGACCGAAAACTCCTACGAGCAGTACTTC. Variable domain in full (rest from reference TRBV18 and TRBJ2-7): NAGVMQNPRHLVRRRGQEARLRCSPMKGHSHVYWYRQLPEEGLKFMVYLQKENIIDESGMPKERFSAEFPKEGPSILRIQQVVRGDSAAYFCASSPSSGTENSYEQYFGPGTRLTVT.

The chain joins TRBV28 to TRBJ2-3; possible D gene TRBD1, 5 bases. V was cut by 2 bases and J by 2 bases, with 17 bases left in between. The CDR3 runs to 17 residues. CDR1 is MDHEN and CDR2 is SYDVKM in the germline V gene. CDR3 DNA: TGTGCCAGCAGTTTACTGGGGCAAACCCCAAACACAGATACGCAGTATTTT. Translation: CASSLLGQTPNTDTQYF.

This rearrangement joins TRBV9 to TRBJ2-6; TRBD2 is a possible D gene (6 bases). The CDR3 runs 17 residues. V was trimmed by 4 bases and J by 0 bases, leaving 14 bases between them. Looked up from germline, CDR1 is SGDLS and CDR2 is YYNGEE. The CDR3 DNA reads TGTGCCAGCAGCCCCGCGGGGCAGTTCTCTGGGGCCAACGTCCTGACTTTC. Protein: CASSPAGQFSGANVLTF.

The CDR3 bases are TGTGCCAGCAGCGCCCGACTAGCGGGAGGATCCGGTGAGCAGTTCTTC. Protein sequence: CASSARLAGGSGEQFF. The rearrangement uses TRBV11-1 and TRBJ2-1; 13 bases are a match to TRBD2. This CDR3 region has 16 residues. From germline, CDR1 is SGHAT and CDR2 FQDESV (reference sequence). V trimming: 5 bases; J trimming: 9 bases; junction bases outside the gene matches: 10.

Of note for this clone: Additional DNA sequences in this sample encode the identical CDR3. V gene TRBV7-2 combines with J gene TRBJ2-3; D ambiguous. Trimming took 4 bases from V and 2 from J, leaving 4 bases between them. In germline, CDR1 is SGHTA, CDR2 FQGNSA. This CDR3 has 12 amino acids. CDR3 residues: CASSSYTDTQYF. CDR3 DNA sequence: TGTGCCAGCAGCTCCTACACAGATACGCAGTATTTT.

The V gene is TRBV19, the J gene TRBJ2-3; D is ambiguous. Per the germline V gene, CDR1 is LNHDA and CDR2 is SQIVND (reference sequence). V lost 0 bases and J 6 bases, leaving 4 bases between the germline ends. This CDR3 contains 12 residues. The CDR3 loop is CASSIEWDTQYF. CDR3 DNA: TGTGCCAGTAGTATAGAGTGGGATACGCAGTATTTT.

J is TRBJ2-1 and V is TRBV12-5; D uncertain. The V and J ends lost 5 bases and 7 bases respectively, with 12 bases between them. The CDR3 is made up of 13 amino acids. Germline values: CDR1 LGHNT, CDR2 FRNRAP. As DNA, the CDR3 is TGTGCTAGTGGTCTGGGAAGTGTGAATGAGCAGTTCTTC. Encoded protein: CASGLGSVNEQFF.

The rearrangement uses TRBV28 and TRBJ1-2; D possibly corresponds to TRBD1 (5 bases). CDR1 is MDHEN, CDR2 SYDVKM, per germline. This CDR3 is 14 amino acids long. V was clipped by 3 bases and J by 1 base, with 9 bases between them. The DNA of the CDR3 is TGTGCCAGCAGTTTGGGGCAGCATAACTATGGCTACACCTTC. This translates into CASSLGQHNYGYTF.

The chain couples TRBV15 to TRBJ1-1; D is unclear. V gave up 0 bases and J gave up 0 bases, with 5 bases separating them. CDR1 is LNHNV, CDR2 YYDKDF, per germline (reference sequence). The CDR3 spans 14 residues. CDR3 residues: CATSRESVNTEAFF. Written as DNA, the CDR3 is TGTGCCACCAGCAGAGAGAGTGTGAACACTGAAGCTTTCTTT.

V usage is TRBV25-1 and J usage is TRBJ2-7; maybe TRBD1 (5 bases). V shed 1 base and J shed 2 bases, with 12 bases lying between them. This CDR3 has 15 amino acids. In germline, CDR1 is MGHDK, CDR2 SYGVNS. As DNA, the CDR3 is TGTGCCAGCAGTGAATCGTCAGGGTATACCTACGAGCAGTACTTC. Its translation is CASSESSGYTYEQYF.

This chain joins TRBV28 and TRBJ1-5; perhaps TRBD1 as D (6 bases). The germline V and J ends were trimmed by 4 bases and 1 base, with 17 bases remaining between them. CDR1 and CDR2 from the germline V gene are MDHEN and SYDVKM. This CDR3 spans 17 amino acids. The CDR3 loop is CASSSFTGGASNQPQHF. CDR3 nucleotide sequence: TGTGCCAGCAGTTCTTTTACTGGGGGGGCAAGCAATCAGCCCCAGCATTTT.

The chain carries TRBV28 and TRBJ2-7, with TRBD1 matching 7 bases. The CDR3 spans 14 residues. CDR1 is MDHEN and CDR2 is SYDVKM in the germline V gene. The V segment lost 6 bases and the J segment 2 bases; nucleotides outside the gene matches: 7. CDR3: CASRSTGSAYEQYF. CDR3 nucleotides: TGTGCCAGCAGATCGACAGGGTCAGCCTACGAGCAGTACTTC.

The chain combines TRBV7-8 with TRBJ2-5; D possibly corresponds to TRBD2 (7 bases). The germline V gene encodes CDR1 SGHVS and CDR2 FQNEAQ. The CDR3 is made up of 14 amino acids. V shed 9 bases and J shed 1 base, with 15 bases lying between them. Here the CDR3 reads CASPGGRAQETQYF. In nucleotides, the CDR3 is TGTGCCAGTCCGGGGGGCAGGGCCCAAGAGACCCAGTACTTC.

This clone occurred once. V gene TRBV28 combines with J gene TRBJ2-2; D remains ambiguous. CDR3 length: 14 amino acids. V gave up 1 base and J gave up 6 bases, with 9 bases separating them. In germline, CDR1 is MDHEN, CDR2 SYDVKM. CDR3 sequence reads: CASSLSPIPGELFF. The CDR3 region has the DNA TGTGCCAGCAGTTTATCGCCTATTCCCGGGGAGCTGTTTTTT.

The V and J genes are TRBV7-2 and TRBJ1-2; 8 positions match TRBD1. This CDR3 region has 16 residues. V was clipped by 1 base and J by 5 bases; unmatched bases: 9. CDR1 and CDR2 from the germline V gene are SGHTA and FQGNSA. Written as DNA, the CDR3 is TGTGCCAGCAGCTTAGACTTAGGGGACAGGCGGTATGGCTACACCTTC. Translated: CASSLDLGDRRYGYTF. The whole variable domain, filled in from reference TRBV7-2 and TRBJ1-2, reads GAGVSQSPSNKVTEKGKDVELRCDPISGHTALYWYRQSLGQGLEFLIYFQGNSAPDKSGLPSDRFSAERTGGSVSTLTIQRTQQEDSAVYLCASSLDLGDRRYGYTFGSGTRLTVV.

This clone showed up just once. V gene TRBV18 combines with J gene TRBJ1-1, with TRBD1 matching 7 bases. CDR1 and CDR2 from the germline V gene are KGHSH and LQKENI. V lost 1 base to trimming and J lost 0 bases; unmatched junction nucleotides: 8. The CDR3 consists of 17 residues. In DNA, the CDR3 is TGTGCCAGCTCACCACAACAGGGGTTGGGGATGAACACTGAAGCTTTCTTT. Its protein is CASSPQQGLGMNTEAFF.

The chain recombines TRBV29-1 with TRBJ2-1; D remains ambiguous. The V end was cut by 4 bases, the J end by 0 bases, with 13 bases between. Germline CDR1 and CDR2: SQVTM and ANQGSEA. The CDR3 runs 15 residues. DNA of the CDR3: TGCAGCGTTGTCGGCAACAAAGTCTCCTACAATGAGCAGTTCTTC. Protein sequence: CSVVGNKVSYNEQFF.

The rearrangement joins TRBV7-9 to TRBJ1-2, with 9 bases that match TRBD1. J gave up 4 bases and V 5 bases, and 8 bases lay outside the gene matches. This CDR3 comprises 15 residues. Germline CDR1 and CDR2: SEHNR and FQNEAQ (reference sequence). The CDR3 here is CASSARDREGYGYTF. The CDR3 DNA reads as TGTGCCAGCAGCGCTCGGGACAGGGAGGGCTATGGCTACACCTTC.

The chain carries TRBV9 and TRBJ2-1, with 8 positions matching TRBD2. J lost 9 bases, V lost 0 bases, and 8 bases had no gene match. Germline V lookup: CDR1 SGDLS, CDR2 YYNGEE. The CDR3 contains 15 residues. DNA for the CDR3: TGTGCCAGCAGCGTAGACAGCGGGAGTTTTACTGAGCAGTTCTTC. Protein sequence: CASSVDSGSFTEQFF.

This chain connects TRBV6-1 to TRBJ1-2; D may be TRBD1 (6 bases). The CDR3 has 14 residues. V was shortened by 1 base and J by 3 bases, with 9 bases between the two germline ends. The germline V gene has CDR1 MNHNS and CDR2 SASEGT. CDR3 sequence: CASSEVGGDYGYTF. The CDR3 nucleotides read TGTGCCAGCAGTGAAGTAGGGGGGGACTATGGCTACACCTTC.

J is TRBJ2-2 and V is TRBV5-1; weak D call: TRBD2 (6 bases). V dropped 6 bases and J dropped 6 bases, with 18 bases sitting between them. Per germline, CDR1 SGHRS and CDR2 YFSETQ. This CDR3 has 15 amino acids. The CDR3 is CASNDPGEVAGELFF. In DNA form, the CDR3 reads TGCGCCAGCAACGACCCGGGAGAGGTTGCCGGGGAGCTGTTTTTT.

As DNA, the CDR3 is TGTGCCAGCAGCTTACGGGACTCTGGGGCCAACGTCCTGACTTTC. Protein: CASSLRDSGANVLTF. The chain has TRBV5-6 and TRBJ2-6, with a weak D call TRBD2 (5 bases). CDR1 is SGHDT, CDR2 YYEEEE, per germline. Trimming took off 2 bases at V and 0 bases at J, with 6 bases between the two ends. The CDR3 is made up of 15 amino acids.

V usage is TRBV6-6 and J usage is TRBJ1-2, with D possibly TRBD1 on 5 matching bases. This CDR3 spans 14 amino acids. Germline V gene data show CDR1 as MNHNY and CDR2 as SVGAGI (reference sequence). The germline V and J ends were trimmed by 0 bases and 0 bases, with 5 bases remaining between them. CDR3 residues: CASSYSGANYGYTF. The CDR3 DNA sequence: TGTGCCAGCAGTTACTCGGGGGCTAACTATGGCTACACCTTC.

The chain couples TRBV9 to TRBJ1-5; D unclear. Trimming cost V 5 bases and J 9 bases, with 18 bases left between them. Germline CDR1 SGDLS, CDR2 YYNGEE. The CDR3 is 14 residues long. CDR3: CASRGSSGVLPQHF. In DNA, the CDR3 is TGTGCCAGCAGGGGTTCGTCAGGCGTTTTGCCCCAGCATTTT.